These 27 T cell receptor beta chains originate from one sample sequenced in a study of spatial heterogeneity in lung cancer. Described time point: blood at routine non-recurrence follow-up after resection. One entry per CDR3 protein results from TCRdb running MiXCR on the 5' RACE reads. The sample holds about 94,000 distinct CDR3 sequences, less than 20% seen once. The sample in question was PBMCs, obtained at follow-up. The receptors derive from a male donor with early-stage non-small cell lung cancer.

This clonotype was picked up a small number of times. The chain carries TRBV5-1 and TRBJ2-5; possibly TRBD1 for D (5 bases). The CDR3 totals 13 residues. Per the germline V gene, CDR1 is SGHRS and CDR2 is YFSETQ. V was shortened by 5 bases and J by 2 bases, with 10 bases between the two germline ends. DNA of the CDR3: TGCGCCAGCAGGACAGATATTCAAGAGACCCAGTACTTC. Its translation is CASRTDIQETQYF.

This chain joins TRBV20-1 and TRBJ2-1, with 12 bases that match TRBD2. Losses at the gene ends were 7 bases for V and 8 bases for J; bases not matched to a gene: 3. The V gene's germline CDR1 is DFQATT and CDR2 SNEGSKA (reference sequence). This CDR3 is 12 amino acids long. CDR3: CSGLAGVYEQFF. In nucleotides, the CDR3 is TGCAGTGGACTAGCGGGAGTCTATGAGCAGTTCTTC.

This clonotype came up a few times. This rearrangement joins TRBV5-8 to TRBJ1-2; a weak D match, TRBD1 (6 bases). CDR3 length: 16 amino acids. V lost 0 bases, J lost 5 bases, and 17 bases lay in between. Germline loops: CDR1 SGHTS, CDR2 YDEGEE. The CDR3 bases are TGTGCCAGCAGCTTGGGAGGGGGGCAGTCGGCGTATGGCTACACCTTC. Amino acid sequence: CASSLGGGQSAYGYTF.

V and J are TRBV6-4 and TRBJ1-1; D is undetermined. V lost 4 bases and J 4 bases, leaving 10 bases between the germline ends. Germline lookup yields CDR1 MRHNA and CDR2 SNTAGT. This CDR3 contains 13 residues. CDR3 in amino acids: CASSAEEGTEAFF. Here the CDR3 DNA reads TGTGCCAGCAGTGCCGAGGAGGGCACTGAAGCTTTCTTT.

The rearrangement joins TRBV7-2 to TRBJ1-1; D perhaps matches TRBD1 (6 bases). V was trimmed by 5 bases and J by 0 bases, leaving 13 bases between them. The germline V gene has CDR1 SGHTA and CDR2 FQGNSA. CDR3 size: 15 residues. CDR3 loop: CASSPWTVLNTEAFF. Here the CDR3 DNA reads TGTGCCAGCAGCCCATGGACAGTCCTGAACACTGAAGCTTTCTTT.

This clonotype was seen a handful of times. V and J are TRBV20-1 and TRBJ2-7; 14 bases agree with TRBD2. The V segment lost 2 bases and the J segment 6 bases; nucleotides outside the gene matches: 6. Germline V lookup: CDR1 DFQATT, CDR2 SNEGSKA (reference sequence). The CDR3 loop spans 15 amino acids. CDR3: CSARRPGLAGVEQYF. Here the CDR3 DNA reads TGCAGTGCTAGACGACCGGGACTAGCGGGAGTCGAGCAGTACTTC.

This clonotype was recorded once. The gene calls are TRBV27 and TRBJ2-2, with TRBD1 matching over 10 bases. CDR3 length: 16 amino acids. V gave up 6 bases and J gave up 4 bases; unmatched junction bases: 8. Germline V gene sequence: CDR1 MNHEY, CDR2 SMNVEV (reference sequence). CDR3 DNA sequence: TGTGCCAGCAGCTTTTCCGGGACAGGGGCCACCGGGGAGCTGTTTTTT. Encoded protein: CASSFSGTGATGELFF.

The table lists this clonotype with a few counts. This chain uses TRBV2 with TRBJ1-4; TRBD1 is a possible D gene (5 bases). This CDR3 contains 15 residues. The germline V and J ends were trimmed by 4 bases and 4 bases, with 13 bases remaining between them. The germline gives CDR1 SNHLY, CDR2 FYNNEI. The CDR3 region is CASSGGRPINEKLFF. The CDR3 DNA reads TGTGCCAGCAGTGGGGGCCGCCCCATTAATGAAAAACTGTTTTTT.

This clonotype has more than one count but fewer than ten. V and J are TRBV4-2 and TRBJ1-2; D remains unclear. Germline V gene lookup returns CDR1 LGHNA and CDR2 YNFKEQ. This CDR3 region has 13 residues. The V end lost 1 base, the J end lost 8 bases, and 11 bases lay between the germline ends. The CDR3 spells CASSQVREQGYTF. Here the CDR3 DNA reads TGTGCCAGCAGCCAAGTTAGGGAGCAGGGCTACACCTTC.

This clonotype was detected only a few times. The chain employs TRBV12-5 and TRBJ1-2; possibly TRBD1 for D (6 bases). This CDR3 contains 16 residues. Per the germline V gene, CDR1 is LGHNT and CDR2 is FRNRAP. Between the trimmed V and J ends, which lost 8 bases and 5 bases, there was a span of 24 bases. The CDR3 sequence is CASNLDRPSDPYGYTF. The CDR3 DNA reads TGTGCTAGTAACCTAGACAGGCCATCAGACCCGTATGGCTACACCTTC.

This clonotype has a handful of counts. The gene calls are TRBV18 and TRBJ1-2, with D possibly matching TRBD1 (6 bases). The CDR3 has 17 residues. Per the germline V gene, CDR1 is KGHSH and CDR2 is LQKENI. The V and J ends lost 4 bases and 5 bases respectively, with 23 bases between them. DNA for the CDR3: TGTGCCAGCTCACACTCGACAGGAGGAAGGATGGGGTATGGCTACACCTTC. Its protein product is CASSHSTGGRMGYGYTF. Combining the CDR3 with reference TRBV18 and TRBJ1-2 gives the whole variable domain NAGVMQNPRHLVRRRGQEARLRCSPMKGHSHVYWYRQLPEEGLKFMVYLQKENIIDESGMPKERFSAEFPKEGPSILRIQQVVRGDSAAYFCASSHSTGGRMGYGYTFGSGTRLTVV.

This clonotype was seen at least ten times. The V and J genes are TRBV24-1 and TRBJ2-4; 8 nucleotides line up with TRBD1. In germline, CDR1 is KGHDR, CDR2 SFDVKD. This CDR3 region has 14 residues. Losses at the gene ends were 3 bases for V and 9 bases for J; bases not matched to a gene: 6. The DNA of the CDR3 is TGTGCCACCAGTGATCCCCGGACAGGGCTCATTCAGTACTTC. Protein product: CATSDPRTGLIQYF.

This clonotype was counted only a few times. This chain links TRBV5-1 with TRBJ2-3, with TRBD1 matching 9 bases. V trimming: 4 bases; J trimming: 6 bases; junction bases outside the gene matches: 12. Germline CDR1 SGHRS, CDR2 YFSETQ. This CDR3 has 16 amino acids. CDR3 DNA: TGCGCCAGCAGCAGGACAGGGGTCCATTCGGGGGATACGCAGTATTTT. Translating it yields CASSRTGVHSGDTQYF.

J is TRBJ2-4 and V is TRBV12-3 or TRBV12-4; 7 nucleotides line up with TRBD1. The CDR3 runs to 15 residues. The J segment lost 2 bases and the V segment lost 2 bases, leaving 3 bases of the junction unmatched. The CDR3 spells CASSLQTGSKNIQYF. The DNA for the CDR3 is TGTGCCAGCAGTTTACAGACAGGGTCCAAAAACATTCAGTACTTC.

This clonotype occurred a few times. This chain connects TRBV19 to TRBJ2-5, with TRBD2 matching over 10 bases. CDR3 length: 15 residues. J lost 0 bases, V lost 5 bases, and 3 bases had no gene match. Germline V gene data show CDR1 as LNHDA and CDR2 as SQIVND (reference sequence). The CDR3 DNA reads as TGTGCCAGTAGTCTCCTAGCGGGGGACCAAGAGACCCAGTACTTC. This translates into CASSLLAGDQETQYF. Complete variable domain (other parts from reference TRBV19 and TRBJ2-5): DGGITQSPKYLFRKEGQNVTLSCEQNLNHDAMYWYRQDPGQGLRLIYYSQIVNDFQKGDIAEGYSVSREKKESFPLTVTSAQKNPTAFYLCASSLLAGDQETQYFGPGTRLLVL.

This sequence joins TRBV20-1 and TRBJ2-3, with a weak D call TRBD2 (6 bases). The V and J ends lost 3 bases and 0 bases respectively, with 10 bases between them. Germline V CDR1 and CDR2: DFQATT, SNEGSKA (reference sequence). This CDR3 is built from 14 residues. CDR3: CSASGEASTDTQYF. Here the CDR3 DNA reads TGCAGTGCTAGCGGGGAGGCTAGCACAGATACGCAGTATTTT.

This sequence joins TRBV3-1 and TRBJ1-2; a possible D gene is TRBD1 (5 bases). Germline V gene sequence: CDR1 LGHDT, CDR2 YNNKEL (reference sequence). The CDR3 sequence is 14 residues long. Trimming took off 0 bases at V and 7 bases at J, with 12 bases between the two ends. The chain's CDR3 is CASSQDNGGRGYTF. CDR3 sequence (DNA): TGTGCCAGCAGCCAAGATAATGGGGGTCGTGGCTACACCTTC.

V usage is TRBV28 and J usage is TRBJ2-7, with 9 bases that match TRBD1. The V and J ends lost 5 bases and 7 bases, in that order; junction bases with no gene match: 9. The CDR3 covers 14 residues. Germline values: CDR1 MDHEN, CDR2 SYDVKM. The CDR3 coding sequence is TGTGCCAGCAGTACCATGACAGGGGGAAATGAGCAGTACGTC. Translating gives CASSTMTGGNEQYV.

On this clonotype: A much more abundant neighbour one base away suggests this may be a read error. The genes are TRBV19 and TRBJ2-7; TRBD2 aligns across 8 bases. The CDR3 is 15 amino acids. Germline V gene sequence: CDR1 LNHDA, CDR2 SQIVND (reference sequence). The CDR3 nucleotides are TGTGCCTGTAGTATGTCCAGCGGGAGCTCCTACGAGCAGTACTTC. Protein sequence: CACSMSSGSSYEQYF.

CDR3 sequence reads: CASTTQWNEQFF. The CDR3 DNA is TGTGCCAGCACCACTCAATGGAATGAGCAGTTCTTC. The rearrangement links TRBV6-5 to TRBJ2-1; no clear D. CDR3 length: 12 amino acids. V lost 7 bases and J 7 bases, leaving 11 bases between the germline ends. The germline V gene has CDR1 MNHEY and CDR2 SVGAGI.

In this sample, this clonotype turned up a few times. Here the CDR3 DNA reads TGTGCCAGCAGTCTCGGGGGAGAAAAGAATCAGCCCCAGCATTTT. Translated, it gives CASSLGGEKNQPQHF. The chain employs TRBV11-1 and TRBJ1-5; possibly TRBD1 for D (5 bases). Germline CDR1 is SGHAT and CDR2 is FQDESV (reference sequence). The CDR3 covers 15 residues. V was shortened by 6 bases and J by 4 bases, with 16 bases between the two germline ends.

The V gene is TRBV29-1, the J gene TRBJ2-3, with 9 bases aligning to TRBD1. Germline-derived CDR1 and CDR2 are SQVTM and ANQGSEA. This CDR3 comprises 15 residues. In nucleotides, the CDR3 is TGCAACCTTCAACCGGGACAGGGAAGCACAGATACGCAGTATTTT. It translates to CNLQPGQGSTDTQYF.

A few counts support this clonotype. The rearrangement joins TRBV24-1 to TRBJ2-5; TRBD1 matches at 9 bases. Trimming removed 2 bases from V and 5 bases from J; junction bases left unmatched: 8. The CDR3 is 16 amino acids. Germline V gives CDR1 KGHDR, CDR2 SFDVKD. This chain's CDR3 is CATSDSPGTGKETQYF. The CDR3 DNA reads TGTGCCACCAGTGATTCCCCCGGGACAGGGAAGGAGACCCAGTACTTC.

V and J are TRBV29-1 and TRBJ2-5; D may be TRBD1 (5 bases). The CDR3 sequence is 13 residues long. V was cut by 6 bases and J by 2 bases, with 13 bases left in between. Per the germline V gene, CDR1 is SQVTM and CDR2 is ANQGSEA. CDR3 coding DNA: TGCAGCGTGTCCAGAGACAGACAAGAGACCCAGTACTTC. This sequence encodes CSVSRDRQETQYF.

The CDR3, as DNA: TGTGCCATCAGTGAGAGCCCCGGACAGAGCACAGATACGCAGTATTTT. Translation gives CAISESPGQSTDTQYF. V gene TRBV10-3 combines with J gene TRBJ2-3; the D gene is possibly TRBD1 (6 bases). Germline values: CDR1 ENHRY, CDR2 SYGVKD. The V gene lost 2 bases and the J gene lost 0 bases, with 12 bases spanning the gap. This CDR3 is built from 16 residues.

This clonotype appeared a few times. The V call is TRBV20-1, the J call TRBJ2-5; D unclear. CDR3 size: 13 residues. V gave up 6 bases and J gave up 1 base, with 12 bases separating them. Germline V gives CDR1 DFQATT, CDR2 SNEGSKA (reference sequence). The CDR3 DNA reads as TGCAGTGCGCTTAGACAATTCCAAGAGACCCAGTACTTC. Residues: CSALRQFQETQYF.

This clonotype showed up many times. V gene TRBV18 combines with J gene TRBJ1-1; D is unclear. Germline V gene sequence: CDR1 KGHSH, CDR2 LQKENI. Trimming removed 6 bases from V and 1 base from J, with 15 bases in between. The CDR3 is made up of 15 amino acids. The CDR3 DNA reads TGTGCCAGCTCTCAGAGCGAACTCCCGAACACTGAAGCTTTCTTT. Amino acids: CASSQSELPNTEAFF.